This T cell receptor (beta chain) derives from a study of shared clonotypes between healthy human individuals. Turning to the study itself: The cohort comprised a couple of women and a few men. Their ages spanned 18 to 49 years.

V lost 0 bases, J lost 4 bases, and 15 bases lay in between. CDR3 length: 16 amino acids. Germline CDR1 is ENHRY and CDR2 is SYGVKD. Study-level points and caveats: Four donors held 4.5% to 5% of naive CD4 clonotypes in common.

Of note for this clone: The antigen remains unidentified.

Deep-level settings were used for running the assay. Around 200 ng DNA, about 30,000 T cell genomes, went into each sorted-subset replicate PCR. Generated by immunoSEQ multiplex PCR, the TCRdb table keeps only in-frame clones and is missing some. The sample shows approximately 640,000 clones, about 78% of them seen only once. Sequenced sample: memory CD4+ T cells sorted from blood. This sample's subset: CD45RA-negative fraction. The clonotype comes from a woman aged 25 to 39 in good health. The rearrangement links TRBV10-3 to TRBJ1-1, with a tentative D call TRBD1 (6 bases). The CDR3 nucleotides are TGTGCCATCAGTGAGTCCCTGTGGGGGGGCACCACTGAAGCTTTCTTT. As protein: CAISESLWGGTTEAFF.